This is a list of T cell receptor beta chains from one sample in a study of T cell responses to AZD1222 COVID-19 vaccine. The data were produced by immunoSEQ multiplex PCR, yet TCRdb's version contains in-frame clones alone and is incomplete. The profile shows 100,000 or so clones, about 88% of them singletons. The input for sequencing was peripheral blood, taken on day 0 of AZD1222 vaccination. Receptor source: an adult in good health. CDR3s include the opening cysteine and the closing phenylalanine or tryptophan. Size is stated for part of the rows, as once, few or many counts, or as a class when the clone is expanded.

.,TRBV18,CASSPRIDDNQPQHF
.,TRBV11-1,CASSPGGSFNYGYTF
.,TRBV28,CASSSLGTPQETQYF
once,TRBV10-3,CATHSGAADTQYF
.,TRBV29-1,CSVAVGYSYEQYF
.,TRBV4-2,CASSPHDREHNSPLHF
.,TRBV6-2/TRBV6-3,CASSYSLAGFGEQYF
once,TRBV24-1,CATSDGLYGYTF
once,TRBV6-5,CASSYSTGTNEKLFF
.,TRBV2,CASSDKESRVDEQYF
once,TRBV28,CASQTAGGLNEQFF
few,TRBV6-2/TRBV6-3,CASSQTGYRDTQYF
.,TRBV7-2,CASSAGAYLNTEAFF
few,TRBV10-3,CAITPGGLTNTEAFF
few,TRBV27,CASTARVNQPQHF
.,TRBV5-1,CASTSLAGGTDTQYF
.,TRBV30,CAWSPGTANTEAFF
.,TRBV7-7,CASSRITGSETQYF
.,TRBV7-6,CASSPDSDPYNEQFF
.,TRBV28,CASRVGQGPRSSYNSPLHF